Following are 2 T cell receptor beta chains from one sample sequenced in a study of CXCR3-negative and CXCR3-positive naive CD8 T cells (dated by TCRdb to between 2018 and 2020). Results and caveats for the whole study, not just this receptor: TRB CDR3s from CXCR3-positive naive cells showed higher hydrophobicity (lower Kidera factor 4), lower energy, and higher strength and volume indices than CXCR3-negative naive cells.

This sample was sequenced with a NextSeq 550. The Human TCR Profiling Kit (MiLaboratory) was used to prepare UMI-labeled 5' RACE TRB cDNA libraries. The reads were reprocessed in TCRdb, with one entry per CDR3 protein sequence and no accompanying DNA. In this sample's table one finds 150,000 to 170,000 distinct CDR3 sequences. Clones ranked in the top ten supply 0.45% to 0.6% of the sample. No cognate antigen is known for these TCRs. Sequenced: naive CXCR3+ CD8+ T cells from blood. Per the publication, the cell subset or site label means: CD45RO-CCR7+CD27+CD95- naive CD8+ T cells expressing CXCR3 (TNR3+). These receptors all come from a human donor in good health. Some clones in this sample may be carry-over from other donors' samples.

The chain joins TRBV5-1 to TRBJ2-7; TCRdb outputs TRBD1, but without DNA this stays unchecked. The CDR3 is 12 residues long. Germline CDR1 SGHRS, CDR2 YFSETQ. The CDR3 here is CASSSGFYEQYF.

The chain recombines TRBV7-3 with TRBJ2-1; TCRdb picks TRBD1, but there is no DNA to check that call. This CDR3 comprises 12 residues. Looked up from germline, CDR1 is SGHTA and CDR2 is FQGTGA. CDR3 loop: CASSLGAGTLFF. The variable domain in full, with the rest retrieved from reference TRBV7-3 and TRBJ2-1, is GAGVSQTPSNKVTEKGKYVELRCDPISGHTALYWYRQSLGQGPEFLIYFQGTGAADDSGLPNDRFFAVRPEGSVSTLKIQRTERGDSAVYLCASSLGAGTLFFGPGTRLTVL.